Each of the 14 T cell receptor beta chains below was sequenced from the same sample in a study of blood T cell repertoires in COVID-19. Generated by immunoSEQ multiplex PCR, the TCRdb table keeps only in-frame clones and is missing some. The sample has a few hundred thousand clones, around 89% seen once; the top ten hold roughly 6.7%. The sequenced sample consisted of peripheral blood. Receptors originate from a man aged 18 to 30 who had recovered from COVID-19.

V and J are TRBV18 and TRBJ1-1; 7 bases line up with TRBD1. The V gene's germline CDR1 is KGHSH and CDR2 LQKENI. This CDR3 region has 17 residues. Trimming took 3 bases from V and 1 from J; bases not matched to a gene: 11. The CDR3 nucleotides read TGTGCCAGCTCACCCCCTAACAGGGGTAGGGGGAACACTGAAGCTTTCTTT. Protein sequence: CASSPPNRGRGNTEAFF.

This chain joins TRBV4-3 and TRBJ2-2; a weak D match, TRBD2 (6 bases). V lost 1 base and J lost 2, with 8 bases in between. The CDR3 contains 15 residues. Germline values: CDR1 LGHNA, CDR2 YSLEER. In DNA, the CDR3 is TGCGCCAGCAGCCAAGCGGGACTTAACACCGGGGAGCTGTTTTTT. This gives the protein CASSQAGLNTGELFF.

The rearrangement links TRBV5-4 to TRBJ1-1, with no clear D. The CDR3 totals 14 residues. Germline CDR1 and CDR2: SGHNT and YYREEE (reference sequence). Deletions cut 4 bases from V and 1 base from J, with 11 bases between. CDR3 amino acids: CASSVASGNTEAFF. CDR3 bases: TGTGCCAGCAGCGTGGCATCGGGGAACACTGAAGCTTTCTTT.

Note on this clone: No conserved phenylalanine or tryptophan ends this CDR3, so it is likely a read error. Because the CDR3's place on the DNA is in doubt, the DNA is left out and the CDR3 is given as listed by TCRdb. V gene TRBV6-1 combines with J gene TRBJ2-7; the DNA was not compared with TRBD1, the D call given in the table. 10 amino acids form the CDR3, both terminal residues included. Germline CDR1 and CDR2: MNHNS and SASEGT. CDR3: CASSDGTAFY.

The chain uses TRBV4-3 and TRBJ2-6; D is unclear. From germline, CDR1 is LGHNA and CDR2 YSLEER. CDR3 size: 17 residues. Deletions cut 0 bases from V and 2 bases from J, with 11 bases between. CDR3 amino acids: CASSQDYRRTGANVLTF. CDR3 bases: TGCGCCAGCAGCCAAGATTATAGGCGGACTGGGGCCAACGTCCTGACTTTC.

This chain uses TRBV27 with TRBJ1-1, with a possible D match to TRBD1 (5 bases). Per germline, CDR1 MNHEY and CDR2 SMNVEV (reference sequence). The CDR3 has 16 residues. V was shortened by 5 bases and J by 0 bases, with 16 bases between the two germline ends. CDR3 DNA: TGTGCCAGCAGTCCCGTTACGGACAAAATGAACACTGAAGCTTTCTTT. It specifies CASSPVTDKMNTEAFF.

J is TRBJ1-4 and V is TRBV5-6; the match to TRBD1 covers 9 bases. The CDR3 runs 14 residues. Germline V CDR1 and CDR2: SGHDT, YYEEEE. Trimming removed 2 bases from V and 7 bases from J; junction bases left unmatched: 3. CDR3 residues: CASSFRGQGEKLFF. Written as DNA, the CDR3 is TGTGCCAGCAGCTTTCGGGGACAGGGTGAAAAACTGTTTTTT.

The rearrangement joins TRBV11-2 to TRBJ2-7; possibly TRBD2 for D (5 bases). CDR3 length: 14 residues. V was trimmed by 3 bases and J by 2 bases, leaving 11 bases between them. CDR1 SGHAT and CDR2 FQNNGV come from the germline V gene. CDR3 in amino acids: CASSLGGSPYEQYF. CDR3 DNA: TGTGCCAGCAGCTTGGGCGGGTCCCCCTACGAGCAGTACTTC.

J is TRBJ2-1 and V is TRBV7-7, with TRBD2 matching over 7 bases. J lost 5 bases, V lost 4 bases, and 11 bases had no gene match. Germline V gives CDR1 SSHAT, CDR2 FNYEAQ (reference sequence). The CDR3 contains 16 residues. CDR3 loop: CASSSGVWGGDNEQFF. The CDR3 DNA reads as TGTGCCAGCAGCTCCGGGGTTTGGGGGGGAGACAATGAGCAGTTCTTC.

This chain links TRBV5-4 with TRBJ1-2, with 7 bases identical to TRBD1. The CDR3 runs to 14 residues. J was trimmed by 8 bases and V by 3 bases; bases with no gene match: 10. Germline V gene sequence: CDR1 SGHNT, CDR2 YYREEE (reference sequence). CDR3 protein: CASSWGDRDGGYTF. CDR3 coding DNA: TGTGCCAGCAGCTGGGGAGACAGGGACGGCGGCTACACCTTC.

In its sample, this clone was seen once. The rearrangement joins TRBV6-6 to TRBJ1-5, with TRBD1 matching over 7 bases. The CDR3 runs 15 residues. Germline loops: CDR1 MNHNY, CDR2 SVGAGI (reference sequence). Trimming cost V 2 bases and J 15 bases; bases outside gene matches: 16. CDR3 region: CASSYDQTGPQLLHF. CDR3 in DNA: TGTGCCAGCAGTTACGACCAGACAGGGCCCCAATTGCTGCATTTT.

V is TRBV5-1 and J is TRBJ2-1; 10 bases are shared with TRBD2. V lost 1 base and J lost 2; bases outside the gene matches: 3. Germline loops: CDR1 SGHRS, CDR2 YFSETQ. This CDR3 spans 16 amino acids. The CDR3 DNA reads TGCGCCAGCAGCTTGACTAGCGGGATACCCTACAATGAGCAGTTCTTC. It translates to CASSLTSGIPYNEQFF.

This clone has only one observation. This chain's CDR3 is CASSPPVPGGAVEQYF. CDR3 DNA: TGTGCCAGCTCACCACCGGTGCCAGGGGGCGCGGTAGAGCAGTACTTC. The chain is built from TRBV18 and TRBJ2-7, with 8 nucleotides matching TRBD1. The germline V gene encodes CDR1 KGHSH and CDR2 LQKENI. J gave up 7 bases and V 0 bases, and 11 bases lay outside the gene matches. The CDR3 has 16 residues.

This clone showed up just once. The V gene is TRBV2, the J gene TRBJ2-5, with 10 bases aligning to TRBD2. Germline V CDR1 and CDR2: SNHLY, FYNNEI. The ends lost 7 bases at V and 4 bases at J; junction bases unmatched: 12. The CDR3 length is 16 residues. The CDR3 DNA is TGTGCCAGCATGCTAGGGCAGCTAGCGGGGGCAGAGACCCAGTACTTC. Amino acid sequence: CASMLGQLAGAETQYF.